The next 10 T cell receptor beta chains were all read from a single sample in a study of graft-versus-host responses after intestinal transplantation. Their target antigens are unknown. Sequencing was performed with immunoSEQ multiplex PCR; in TCRdb, only in-frame clones are kept and a portion is missing. The sample shows about 92,000 clones, roughly four fifths of them seen only once. The input for sequencing was unstimulated CD8+ T cells sorted from spleen or lymph node cells, taken before intestinal transplant. The receptors derive from a human donor who received an intestinal transplant.

The V call is TRBV5-6, the J call TRBJ2-1, with D maybe TRBD1 (5 bases). The CDR3 contains 19 residues. The germline V gene encodes CDR1 SGHDT and CDR2 YYEEEE. V lost 0 bases to trimming and J lost 7 bases, with 26 bases between them. The CDR3 DNA reads as TGTGCCAGCAGCTTGGAGGGGTCTTTTGCTGAGACCTACTGGAATGAGCAGTTCTTC. It specifies CASSLEGSFAETYWNEQFF.

The genes are TRBV27 and TRBJ1-5; 7 bases fit TRBD1. The J segment lost 2 bases and the V segment lost 5 bases, leaving 6 bases of the junction unmatched. The germline V gene has CDR1 MNHEY and CDR2 SMNVEV (reference sequence). The length of the CDR3 is 15 residues. The CDR3 DNA is TGTGCCAGCAGTGCACAGGGGTCGCGCAATCAGCCCCAGCATTTT. Protein product: CASSAQGSRNQPQHF.

J is TRBJ2-7 and V is TRBV7-3, with 13 nucleotides matching TRBD2. V trimming: 6 bases; J trimming: 3 bases; junction bases outside the gene matches: 5. Germline V gene lookup returns CDR1 SGHTA and CDR2 FQGTGA. The CDR3 is made up of 15 amino acids. CDR3 residues: CASSFGLAGVYEQYF. Here the CDR3 DNA reads TGTGCCAGCAGTTTTGGACTAGCGGGAGTCTACGAGCAGTACTTC. Drawing the rest from reference TRBV7-3 and TRBJ2-7, the complete variable domain is GAGVSQTPSNKVTEKGKYVELRCDPISGHTALYWYRQSLGQGPEFLIYFQGTGAADDSGLPNDRFFAVRPEGSVSTLKIQRTERGDSAVYLCASSFGLAGVYEQYFGPGTRLTVT.

The chain has TRBV27 and TRBJ1-2; D is uncertain. The length of the CDR3 is 13 residues. Germline assignment: CDR1 MNHEY and CDR2 SMNVEV (reference sequence). Trimming cost V 5 bases and J 3 bases, with 10 bases left between them. CDR3 residues: CASSIDGYYGYTF. The CDR3 DNA follows: TGTGCCAGCAGTATTGACGGATACTATGGCTACACCTTC.

This rearrangement joins TRBV27 to TRBJ2-1; D is ambiguous. Germline V gene sequence: CDR1 MNHEY, CDR2 SMNVEV (reference sequence). Trimming removed 5 bases from V and 0 bases from J, with 5 bases in between. CDR3 length: 13 amino acids. The CDR3, as DNA: TGTGCCAGCAGTCTTAGCTCCTACAATGAGCAGTTCTTC. Protein product: CASSLSSYNEQFF.

The rearrangement uses TRBV11-3 and TRBJ2-1; 16 bases are shared with TRBD2. V was clipped by 5 bases and J by 4 bases; unmatched bases: 5. Germline V gives CDR1 SGHNT, CDR2 YENEEA. The CDR3 is 17 residues long. The CDR3: CASSTGTSGGGYNEQFF. The CDR3 nucleotides read TGTGCCAGCAGCACTGGGACTAGCGGGGGGGGATACAATGAGCAGTTCTTC.

Remarks on this clone: Other nucleotide sequences from this sample produce the same CDR3. This chain uses TRBV6-1 with TRBJ2-3; D ambiguous. This CDR3 contains 12 residues. V was pared by 0 bases and J by 6 bases, with 4 bases between. Per germline, CDR1 MNHNS and CDR2 SASEGT. Here the CDR3 DNA reads TGTGCCAGCAGTGAAGCAGGGGATACGCAGTATTTT. Translated, it gives CASSEAGDTQYF.

The V call is TRBV7-9, the J call TRBJ2-5; tentative D call: TRBD2 (5 bases). The last part of the DNA fits TRBJ2-7 better; the J call may be wrong. The length of the CDR3 is 15 residues. Germline CDR1 is SEHNR and CDR2 is FQNEAQ (reference sequence). CDR3 region: CASSGWAAGGYEQYF. In DNA, the CDR3 is TGTGCCAGCAGCGGTTGGGCGGCGGGTGGTTACGAGCAGTACTTC.

With respect to this clone: A junction boundary mismatches the germline segment, possibly from a read error. The V call is TRBV5-1, the J call TRBJ1-1; D is possibly TRBD1 (6 bases). Per germline, CDR1 SGHRS and CDR2 YFSETQ. This CDR3 has 14 amino acids. The CDR3 nucleotides read TGCGCCAGCAGCTCCCCTGACAGGAGTTCTGAGGCTTTCTTT. Translation: CASSSPDRSSEAFF.

The chain is built from TRBV29-1 and TRBJ2-1, with 16 bases lining up with TRBD2. Looked up from germline, CDR1 is SQVTM and CDR2 is ANQGSEA. Trimming at V came to 6 bases and at J to 4 bases, leaving 6 bases not matched to a gene. The CDR3 covers 16 residues. The CDR3 protein is CSVLGLAGGFYNEQFF. The CDR3, as DNA: TGCAGCGTCCTGGGACTAGCGGGAGGGTTTTACAATGAGCAGTTCTTC.